This T cell receptor (beta chain) was identified during a study of OX40 agonist ivuxolimab in advanced cancers. J gave up 5 bases and V 5 bases, and 10 bases lay outside the gene matches. Germline V CDR1 and CDR2: SGHRS, YFSETQ. This CDR3 comprises 14 residues. Profiling relied on immunoSEQ multiplex PCR, and the TCRdb table lists in-frame clones only, not all of them. The sample consists of about 68,000 clones, around 83% of them appearing once. The receptor comes from an adult with an advanced solid tumor such as melanoma, head and neck, liver or kidney cancer. Sample: CD4+ or CD8+ T cells sorted from blood, taken in a trial of the OX40 agonist ivuxolimab. The chain employs TRBV5-1 and TRBJ2-7; 7 bases align to TRBD2. In nucleotides, the CDR3 is TGCGCCAGCAGTTCCCGACTAGCTAGCGACGAGCAGTACTTC. The encoded protein is CASSSRLASDEQYF. The full variable domain, in which reference TRBV5-1 and TRBJ2-7 provide the parts outside the CDR3, is KAGVTQTPRYLIKTRGQQVTLSCSPISGHRSVSWYQQTPGQGLQFLFEYFSETQRNKGNFPGRFSGRQFSNSRSEMNVSTLELGDSALYLCASSSRLASDEQYFGPGTRLTVT.